What follows describes a single TCR beta chain. Using immunoSEQ multiplex PCR, the repertoire was profiled, and TCRdb retains in-frame clones only, with some absent. The sample contains about 110,000 clones, just over 65% of which appear only once. The data stem from a study of shared clonotypes between healthy human individuals. This CDR3 region has 14 residues. Germline V gene lookup returns CDR1 KGHSH and CDR2 LQKENI. Trimming took 6 bases from V and 0 from J, leaving 12 bases between them. V usage is TRBV18 and J usage is TRBJ2-7; D gene unclear. Sample: memory CD8+ T cells sorted from blood. Subset: CD45RO+ cells pooled with CCR7-negative TemRA cells. The TCR sequence derives from a woman aged 25 to 39 in good health. The CDR3, as DNA: TGTGCCAGCTCGCAAGACGGAAGCTCCTACGAGCAGTACTTC. This sequence encodes CASSQDGSSYEQYF.